One sample yielded the 21 T cell receptor beta chains listed below, sequenced in a study of identical twins. From the 5' RACE reads, TCRdb called clonotypes with MiXCR, one entry per CDR3 protein. The table has approximately 590,000 distinct CDR3 sequences, nearly 10% seen once. This sample also belongs to another study, concerning yellow fever vaccine responses in identical twins.

Material for sequencing was PBMCs. These receptor sequences come from a woman younger than 30 in good health.

The chain is built from TRBV29-1 and TRBJ1-1; D not certain. The CDR3 covers 11 residues. Germline CDR1 reads SQVTM; CDR2 reads ANQGSEA. V lost 5 bases to trimming and J lost 4 bases, with 8 bases between them. In DNA form, the CDR3 reads TGCAGCGTTTTAAGCCTCACTGAAGCTTTCTTT. Its protein is CSVLSLTEAFF.

This chain uses TRBV12-3 or TRBV12-4 with TRBJ2-2, with D tentatively TRBD2 (6 bases). CDR3 length: 18 amino acids. The V gene lost 6 bases and the J gene lost 3 bases, with 23 bases spanning the gap. The CDR3 protein is CASRSYLGGTGYTGELFF. CDR3 nucleotide sequence: TGTGCCAGCAGGTCCTATCTCGGCGGGACGGGATACACCGGGGAGCTGTTTTTT.

The chain links TRBV5-1 to TRBJ2-2, with 10 nucleotides matching TRBD1. With 3 bases clipped from V and 5 bases from J, the junction kept 7 bases outside the gene matches. The CDR3 runs to 16 residues. Germline loops: CDR1 SGHRS, CDR2 YFSETQ. In DNA, the CDR3 is TGCGCCAGCAGCTCAAGACAGGGGGCGCCGACCGGGGAGCTGTTTTTT. Protein sequence: CASSSRQGAPTGELFF.

This clonotype was picked up many times. V gene TRBV20-1 combines with J gene TRBJ2-7, with 10 bases matching TRBD2. The germline V gene encodes CDR1 DFQATT and CDR2 SNEGSKA (reference sequence). The trim removed 5 bases at V and 1 base at J, leaving 8 bases unmatched. This CDR3 region has 15 residues. This CDR3 reads CSARKTSGFSYEQYF. As DNA, the CDR3 is TGCAGTGCTCGAAAGACTAGCGGGTTTTCCTACGAGCAGTACTTC.

The V call is TRBV6-1, the J call TRBJ2-1, with D maybe TRBD2 (5 bases). Germline V gene lookup returns CDR1 MNHNS and CDR2 SASEGT. The CDR3 totals 15 residues. V was shortened by 6 bases and J by 0 bases, with 12 bases between the two germline ends. CDR3 protein: CASSPSFSSYNEQFF. The CDR3 bases are TGTGCCAGCAGCCCTAGCTTCAGCTCCTACAATGAGCAGTTCTTC.

V is TRBV5-1 and J is TRBJ2-7, with 13 positions matching TRBD2. The CDR3 has 15 residues. From germline, CDR1 is SGHRS and CDR2 YFSETQ. V was pared by 4 bases and J by 3 bases, with 4 bases of the junction left unmatched. CDR3 bases: TGCGCCAGCAGCAACCGACTAGCGGGAGGCTACGAGCAGTACTTC. This gives the protein CASSNRLAGGYEQYF.

The chain has TRBV29-1 and TRBJ2-1, with a possible D match to TRBD1 (5 bases). The CDR3 consists of 12 residues. Germline V gene data show CDR1 as SQVTM and CDR2 as ANQGSEA. The CDR3 sequence: CTVARDGHEQFF. The CDR3 DNA reads TGCACCGTGGCCAGGGATGGGCATGAGCAGTTCTTC.

Only a few counts were recorded for this clonotype. The chain combines TRBV24-1 with TRBJ2-1; D assignment may be TRBD1 or TRBD2 (6 bases each). The CDR3 has 17 residues. The germline V gene encodes CDR1 KGHDR and CDR2 SFDVKD. V was shortened by 4 bases and J by 8 bases, with 23 bases between the two germline ends. CDR3 nucleotide sequence: TGTGCCACCAGTGACCCGGTGGTAGCGGACAGAAAGGATGAGCAGTTCTTC. As protein: CATSDPVVADRKDEQFF.

This sequence joins TRBV7-9 and TRBJ2-1, with D uncertain. The CDR3 covers 10 residues. Germline V gene lookup returns CDR1 SEHNR and CDR2 FQNEAQ (reference sequence). Trimming removed 5 bases at V and 13 bases at J, with 9 bases between. The CDR3 coding sequence is TGTGCCAGCAGCCCAGAAATTCAGTTCTTC. Encoded protein: CASSPEIQFF.

The rearrangement joins TRBV7-9 to TRBJ2-3, with D perhaps matching TRBD2 (6 bases). The CDR3 has 14 residues. V dropped 5 bases and J dropped 6 bases, with 15 bases sitting between them. CDR1 is SEHNR and CDR2 is FQNEAQ in the germline V gene (reference sequence). CDR3 sequence: CASSGGARRDTQYF. In DNA form, the CDR3 reads TGTGCCAGCAGCGGCGGGGCGCGCCGGGATACGCAGTATTTT.

This sequence joins TRBV6-6 and TRBJ2-1, with D possibly matching TRBD2 (5 bases). The V end was cut by 0 bases, the J end by 14 bases, with 14 bases between. The CDR3 runs 13 residues. The germline gives CDR1 MNHNY, CDR2 SVGAGI (reference sequence). In DNA form, the CDR3 reads TGTGCCAGCAGTTACTCGGACTCCCCGCCGAAGTTCTTC. The encoded protein is CASSYSDSPPKFF.

This clonotype has only a few counts. Relative to the germline gene, one junction end is altered; a read error may explain this. The gene calls are TRBV27 and TRBJ2-3; 7 bases map to TRBD1. This CDR3 region has 15 residues. Germline CDR1 and CDR2: MNHEY and SMNVEV (reference sequence). This CDR3 is CASRLWDRNTDTQYF. In DNA form, the CDR3 reads TGTGCCAGCAGATTATGGGACAGAAACACAGATACGCAGTATTTT.

This clonotype was seen at least ten times. The chain carries TRBV5-1 and TRBJ2-1, with D hard to call. In germline, CDR1 is SGHRS, CDR2 YFSETQ. V gave up 3 bases and J gave up 0 bases, with 7 bases separating them. CDR3 length: 14 amino acids. The CDR3 nucleotides are TGCGCCAGCAGCTGGGATAGCTCCTACAATGAGCAGTTCTTC. Translated: CASSWDSSYNEQFF.

This clonotype was seen at least ten times. This sequence joins TRBV5-1 and TRBJ2-7; maybe TRBD2 (6 bases). V lost 0 bases and J lost 3, with 16 bases in between. This CDR3 has 16 amino acids. The germline gives CDR1 SGHRS, CDR2 YFSETQ. The CDR3 protein is CASSLGRDVGGYEQYF. The DNA for the CDR3 is TGCGCCAGCAGCTTGGGCCGGGACGTGGGAGGCTACGAGCAGTACTTC.

To note about this clonotype: This may be a read error: a much more frequent sequence differs by one nucleotide. The genes are TRBV20-1 and TRBJ2-7; TRBD2 agrees at 9 bases. Germline CDR1 DFQATT, CDR2 SNEGSKA (reference sequence). This CDR3 is built from 15 residues. V lost 1 base and J lost 3; bases outside the gene matches: 7. CDR3 sequence: CSARGERGEIYEQYF. The CDR3 DNA follows: TGCAGTGCTAGAGGGGAGCGGGGGGAAATCTACGAGCAGTACTTC.

The chain's CDR3 is CASSLVGLAVSYEQYF. CDR3 nucleotides: TGCGCCAGCAGCTTGGTTGGGCTAGCTGTCTCCTACGAGCAGTACTTC. J is TRBJ2-7 and V is TRBV5-1, with D possibly matching TRBD2 (5 bases). V lost 0 bases and J 0 bases, leaving 13 bases between the germline ends. Germline CDR1 is SGHRS and CDR2 is YFSETQ. This CDR3 has 16 residues.

This clonotype was observed at least ten times. The V gene is TRBV12-3 or TRBV12-4, the J gene TRBJ2-3, with D tentatively TRBD1 (6 bases). Trimming left V 4 bases short and J 3 bases short, with 14 bases between. This CDR3 has 15 residues. The CDR3 DNA is TGTGCCAGCAGTTCCAACAGGGTGGGAACAGATACGCAGTATTTT. This sequence encodes CASSSNRVGTDTQYF.

This clonotype was observed a few times. The chain's CDR3 is CASSQGHRDYYNEQFF. The DNA for the CDR3 is TGTGCCAGCAGCCAAGGCCACCGGGACTACTACAATGAGCAGTTCTTC. The rearrangement links TRBV4-2 to TRBJ2-1; TRBD2 matches 7 bases. Germline assignment: CDR1 LGHNA and CDR2 YNFKEQ. This CDR3 spans 16 amino acids. After removal of 1 base from V and 3 bases from J, the junction contained 6 bases not matched to a gene.

Ten or more counts support this clonotype. J is TRBJ2-6 and V is TRBV3-1; 9 positions agree with TRBD2. Unmatched junction bases numbered 12, after V lost 1 base and J lost 2 bases. CDR1 is LGHDT, CDR2 YNNKEL, per germline (reference sequence). The CDR3 has 20 amino acids. The CDR3 sequence: CASSQASSSGGLPGANVLTF. The CDR3 coding sequence is TGTGCCAGCAGCCAAGCAAGCAGCAGCGGGGGGCTCCCTGGGGCCAACGTCCTGACTTTC.

This clonotype was recorded a few times. V and J are TRBV12-3 or TRBV12-4 and TRBJ2-5; 12 bases line up with TRBD2. V lost 5 bases to trimming and J lost 1 base; unmatched junction nucleotides: 8. The CDR3 has 17 amino acids. CDR3 in DNA: TGTGCCAGCAGTACCGGGACTAGCGGGTCTTCCCAAGAGACCCAGTACTTC. Its translation is CASSTGTSGSSQETQYF.

This clonotype showed up just a few times. The V gene is TRBV24-1, the J gene TRBJ2-4; D may match TRBD1 or TRBD2 (5 bases each). Trimming removed 4 bases from V and 2 bases from J, with 8 bases in between. Germline V gene sequence: CDR1 KGHDR, CDR2 SFDVKD. This CDR3 spans 14 amino acids. CDR3: CATSERGTKNIQYF. The CDR3 DNA follows: TGTGCCACCAGTGAGAGGGGAACCAAAAACATTCAGTACTTC.